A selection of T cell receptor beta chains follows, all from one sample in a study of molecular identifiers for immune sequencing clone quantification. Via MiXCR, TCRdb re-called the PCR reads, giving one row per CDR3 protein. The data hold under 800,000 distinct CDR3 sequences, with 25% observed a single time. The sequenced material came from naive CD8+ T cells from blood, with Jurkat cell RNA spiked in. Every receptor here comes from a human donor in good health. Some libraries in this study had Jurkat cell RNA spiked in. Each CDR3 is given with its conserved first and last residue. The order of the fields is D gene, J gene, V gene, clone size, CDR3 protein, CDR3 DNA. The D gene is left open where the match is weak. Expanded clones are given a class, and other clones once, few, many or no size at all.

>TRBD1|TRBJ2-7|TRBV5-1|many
CASSFRQGPAYEQYF
TGCGCCAGCAGCTTTAGACAGGGCCCAGCCTACGAGCAGTACTTC
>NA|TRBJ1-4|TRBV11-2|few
CASSPGTLNYDEKLFF
TGTGCCAGCAGCCCCGGGACACTCAATTACGACGAAAAACTGTTTTTT
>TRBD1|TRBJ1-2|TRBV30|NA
CAWSVQGSDGYTF
TGTGCCTGGAGTGTACAGGGGAGCGATGGCTACACCTTC
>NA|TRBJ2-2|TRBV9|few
CASGVQVPGELFF
TGTGCCAGCGGCGTACAAGTCCCCGGGGAGCTGTTTTTT
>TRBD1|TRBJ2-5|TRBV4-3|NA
CASSQEGAGGETQYF
TGCGCCAGCAGCCAAGAAGGGGCAGGGGGAGAGACCCAGTACTTC
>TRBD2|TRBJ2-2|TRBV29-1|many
CSVDREERTGELFF
TGCAGCGTTGACCGGGAGGAAAGGACCGGGGAGCTGTTTTTT
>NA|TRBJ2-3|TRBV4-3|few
CASRQDAGSSTDTQYF
TGCGCCAGCAGACAAGATGCGGGCAGTTCCACAGATACGCAGTATTTT
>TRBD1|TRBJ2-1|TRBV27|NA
CASTSGTGFYNEQFF
TGTGCCAGCACTTCCGGGACAGGGTTCTACAATGAGCAGTTCTTC
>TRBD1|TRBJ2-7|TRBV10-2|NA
CASSENGRGPSYEQYF
TGCGCCAGCAGTGAGAATGGCAGGGGGCCATCCTACGAGCAGTACTTC
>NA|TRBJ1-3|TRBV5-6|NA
CASSPGRGASGNTIYF
TGTGCCAGCAGCCCCGGACGGGGCGCCTCTGGAAACACCATATATTTT
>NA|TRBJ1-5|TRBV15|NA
CATSRGGGRPQHF
TGTGCCACCAGCAGAGGGGGGGGAAGGCCCCAGCATTTT
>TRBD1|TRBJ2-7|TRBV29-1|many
CSVEEQGASYEQYF
TGCAGCGTTGAAGAACAGGGGGCAAGCTACGAGCAGTACTTC
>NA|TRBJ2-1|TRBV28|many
CASIPGVSRGNEQFF
TGTGCCAGCATTCCCGGGGTGTCCCGGGGCAATGAGCAGTTCTTC
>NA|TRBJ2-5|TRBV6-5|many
CASSYRDQETQYF
TGTGCCAGCAGTTACAGGGACCAAGAGACCCAGTACTTC
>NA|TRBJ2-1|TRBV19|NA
CASSIGFKGLGEQFF
TGTGCCAGTAGTATAGGGTTTAAGGGGTTGGGTGAGCAGTTCTTC
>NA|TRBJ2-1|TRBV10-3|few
CAISESENEQFF
TGTGCCATCAGTGAGTCGGAGAATGAGCAGTTCTTC
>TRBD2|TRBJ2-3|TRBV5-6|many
CASSYSRRLAGTDTQYF
TGTGCCAGCAGCTACTCTCGGCGACTAGCGGGCACAGATACGCAGTATTTT
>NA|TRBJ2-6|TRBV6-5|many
CASSYSSPEGDGSLLGANVLTF
TGTGCCAGCAGTTACTCTAGCCCTGAAGGGGACGGATCGTTACTCGGGGCCAACGTCCTGACTTTC
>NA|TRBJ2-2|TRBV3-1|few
CASSQEIGFLNTGELFF
TGTGCCAGCAGCCAAGAAATCGGCTTCCTTAACACCGGGGAGCTGTTTTTT
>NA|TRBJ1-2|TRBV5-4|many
CASSSGIYGYTF
TGTGCCAGCAGCTCAGGCATTTATGGCTACACCTTC
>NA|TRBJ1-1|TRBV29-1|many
CSVDVGNTEAFF
TGCAGCGTTGATGTGGGGAACACTGAAGCTTTCTTT
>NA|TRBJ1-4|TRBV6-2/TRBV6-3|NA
CASSYVAGESTNEKLFF
TGTGCCAGCAGTTACGTCGCAGGGGAGTCAACTAATGAAAAACTGTTTTTT
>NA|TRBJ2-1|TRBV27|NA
CASSLRAVYNAQFF
TGTGCCAGCAGTCTGCGGGCAGTCTACAATGCGCAGTTCTTC
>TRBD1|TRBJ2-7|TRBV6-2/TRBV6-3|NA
CACSRDRGAYEQYF
TGTGCCTGCAGCCGGGACAGGGGAGCCTACGAGCAGTACTTC
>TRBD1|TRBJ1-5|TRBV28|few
CASSLFSVLLGDRLNQPQHF
TGTGCCAGCAGTTTATTCTCGGTTTTGTTGGGGGACAGGTTGAATCAGCCCCAGCATTTT
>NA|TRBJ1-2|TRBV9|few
CASSELGHANYGYTF
TGTGCCAGCAGCGAGTTGGGACACGCTAACTATGGCTACACCTTC
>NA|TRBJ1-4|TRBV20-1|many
CSARPHTGFYEKLFF
TGCAGTGCCAGACCCCACACAGGGTTTTATGAAAAACTGTTTTTT
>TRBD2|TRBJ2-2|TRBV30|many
CAWSVLASGVVTGELFF
TGTGCCTGGAGTGTACTGGCTAGCGGGGTGGTCACCGGGGAGCTGTTTTTT
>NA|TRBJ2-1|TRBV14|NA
CASSAPMSSYNEQFF
TGTGCCAGCAGCGCTCCTATGAGCTCCTACAATGAGCAGTTCTTC
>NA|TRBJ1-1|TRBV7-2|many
CASRPDRSMNTEAFF
TGTGCCAGCAGACCAGACAGAAGCATGAACACTGAAGCTTTCTTT
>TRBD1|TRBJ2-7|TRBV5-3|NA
CASTLGTGASYEQYF
TGTGCCAGCACCCTAGGGACAGGGGCTTCCTACGAGCAGTACTTC
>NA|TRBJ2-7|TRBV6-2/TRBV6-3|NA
CASSYSLTMGIEQYF
TGTGCCAGCAGTTACTCGTTAACGATGGGCATCGAGCAGTACTTC
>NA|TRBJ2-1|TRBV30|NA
CAWSPFRRSYNVQFF
TGTGCCTGGAGTCCATTCAGACGCTCCTACAATGTGCAGTTCTTC
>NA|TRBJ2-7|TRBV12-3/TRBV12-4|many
CASSPPEGKYEQYF
TGTGCCAGCAGTCCGCCGGAAGGAAAGTACGAGCAGTACTTC
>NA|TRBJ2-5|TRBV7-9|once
CASSSWGFDSVQEPQYF
TGTGCCAGCAGCTCGTGGGGCTTCGACAGTGTCCAAGAGCCCCAGTACTTC
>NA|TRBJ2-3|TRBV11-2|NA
CAITPGRMQYF
TGTGCCATCACCCCCGGTCGTATGCAGTATTTT